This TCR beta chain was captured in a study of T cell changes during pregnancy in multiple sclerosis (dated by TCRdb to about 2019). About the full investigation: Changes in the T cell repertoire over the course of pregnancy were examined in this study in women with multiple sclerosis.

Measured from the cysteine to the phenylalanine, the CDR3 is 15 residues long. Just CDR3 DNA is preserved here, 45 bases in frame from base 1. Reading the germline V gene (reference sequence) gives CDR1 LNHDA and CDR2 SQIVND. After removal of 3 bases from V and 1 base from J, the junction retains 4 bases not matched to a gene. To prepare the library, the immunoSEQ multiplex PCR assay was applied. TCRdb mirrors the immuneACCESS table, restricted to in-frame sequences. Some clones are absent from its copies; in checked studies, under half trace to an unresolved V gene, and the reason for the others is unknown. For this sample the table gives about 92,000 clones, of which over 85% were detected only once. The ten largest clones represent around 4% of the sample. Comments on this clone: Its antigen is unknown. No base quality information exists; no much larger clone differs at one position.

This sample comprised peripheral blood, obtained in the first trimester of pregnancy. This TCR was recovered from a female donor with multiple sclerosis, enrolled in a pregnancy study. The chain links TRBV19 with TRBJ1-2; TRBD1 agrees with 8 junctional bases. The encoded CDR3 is CASSMWDRHNYGYTF. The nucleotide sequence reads TGTGCCAGTAGTATGTGGGACAGGCATAACTATGGCTACACCTTC.